This T cell receptor beta chain was observed in a study of cytomegalovirus exposure and HLA in healthy donors. On this clone itself: Its antigen is unknown.

The length of the CDR3 is 13 residues. V lost 8 bases and J lost 6; bases outside the gene matches: 6. Germline CDR1 reads SGHTA; CDR2 reads FQGNSA. PCR employed 60 Vbeta and 13 Jbeta primers. Sequencing was performed with immunoSEQ multiplex PCR; in TCRdb, only in-frame clones are kept and a portion is missing. The table shows some 190,000 clones, with around 90% occurring only once. Study-wide results and limits: It was taken for granted in presence/absence analyses that sequencing depth across donors was roughly uniform. The investigators catalogued 150 or so TCR beta chains as cytomegalovirus-associated.

This chain joins TRBV7-2 and TRBJ2-1, with 8 bases lining up with TRBD2. Sample: PBMCs. This TCR was sampled from a boy aged 2 to 10 in good health and CMV-seronegative. The CDR3 bases are TGTGCCAGCCGGGCGGGGGGCAGCAATGAGCAGTTCTTC. Amino acids: CASRAGGSNEQFF. Full variable domain (rest looked up from reference TRBV7-2 and TRBJ2-1): GAGVSQSPSNKVTEKGKDVELRCDPISGHTALYWYRQSLGQGLEFLIYFQGNSAPDKSGLPSDRFSAERTGGSVSTLTIQRTQQEDSAVYLCASRAGGSNEQFFGPGTRLTVL.